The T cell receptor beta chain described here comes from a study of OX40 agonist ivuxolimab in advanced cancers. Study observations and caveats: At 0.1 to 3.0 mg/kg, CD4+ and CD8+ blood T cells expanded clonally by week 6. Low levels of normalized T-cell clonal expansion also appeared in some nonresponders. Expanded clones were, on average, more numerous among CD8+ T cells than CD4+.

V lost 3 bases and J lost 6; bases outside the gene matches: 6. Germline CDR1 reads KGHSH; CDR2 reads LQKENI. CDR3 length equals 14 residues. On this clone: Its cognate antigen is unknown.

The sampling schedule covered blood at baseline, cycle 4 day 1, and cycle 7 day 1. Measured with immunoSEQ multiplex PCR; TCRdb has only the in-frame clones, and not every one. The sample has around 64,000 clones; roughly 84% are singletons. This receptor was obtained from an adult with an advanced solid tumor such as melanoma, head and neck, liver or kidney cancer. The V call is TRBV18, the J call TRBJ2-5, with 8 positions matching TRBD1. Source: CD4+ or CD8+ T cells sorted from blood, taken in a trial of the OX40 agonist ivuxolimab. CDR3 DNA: TGTGCCAGCTCACCTTCGGACAGGGAACAGACCCAGTACTTC. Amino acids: CASSPSDREQTQYF. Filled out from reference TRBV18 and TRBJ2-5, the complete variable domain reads NAGVMQNPRHLVRRRGQEARLRCSPMKGHSHVYWYRQLPEEGLKFMVYLQKENIIDESGMPKERFSAEFPKEGPSILRIQQVVRGDSAAYFCASSPSDREQTQYFGPGTRLLVL.